The 23 T cell receptor beta chains given below trace back to one sample, sequenced in a study of T-cell reconstitution after alpha-beta-depleted transplantation in children. Researchers prepared the TCRbeta library using unique molecular identifiers, the study reports. One entry per CDR3 protein, called by TCRdb with MiXCR from the PCR reads. The sample yields around 700,000 distinct CDR3 sequences, roughly 13% seen once. This material consisted of PBMCs, taken before TCRalphabeta/CD19-depleted stem cell transplant. Receptors were obtained from a girl under 10 years old with congenital amegakaryocytic thrombocytopenia, due to receive a stem cell transplant.

The sample holds a few counts of this clonotype. This chain uses TRBV28 with TRBJ2-3; weak D call: TRBD2 (6 bases). Germline-derived CDR1 and CDR2 are MDHEN and SYDVKM. The CDR3 covers 15 residues. The V and J ends lost 5 bases and 4 bases respectively, with 16 bases between them. The CDR3 loop reads CASSPRGRGADTQYF. The CDR3 coding sequence is TGTGCCAGCAGTCCCCGGGGGAGAGGGGCAGATACGCAGTATTTT.

This clonotype was found a few times. The chain uses TRBV3-1 and TRBJ2-1; 9 nucleotides align to TRBD1. This CDR3 comprises 13 residues. Losses at the gene ends were 4 bases for V and 8 bases for J; bases not matched to a gene: 3. Germline CDR1 is LGHDT and CDR2 is YNNKEL (reference sequence). The DNA of the CDR3 is TGTGCCAGCAGCCGGGGACAGGGCCATGAGCAGTTCTTC. Encoded protein: CASSRGQGHEQFF.

Ten or more counts support this clonotype. The rearrangement uses TRBV29-1 and TRBJ1-1; D call uncertain. The germline V and J ends were trimmed by 6 bases and 0 bases, with 14 bases remaining between them. The CDR3 contains 14 residues. The germline CDR1 and CDR2 sequences are SQVTM and ANQGSEA. The CDR3 nucleotides read TGCAGCGTGGAGGGCAGGCTCATGAACACTGAAGCTTTCTTT. It translates to CSVEGRLMNTEAFF.

Many counts were recorded for this clonotype. V is TRBV20-1 and J is TRBJ2-1, with TRBD2 identical over 14 bases. V lost 2 bases to trimming and J lost 3 bases; unmatched junction nucleotides: 9. The germline CDR1 and CDR2 sequences are DFQATT and SNEGSKA (reference sequence). The CDR3 loop spans 18 amino acids. The chain's CDR3 is CSARLTGTSGGFYNEQFF. The DNA for the CDR3 is TGCAGTGCTAGACTCACCGGGACTAGCGGGGGATTCTACAATGAGCAGTTCTTC.

Many counts were recorded for this clonotype. The chain joins TRBV11-2 to TRBJ2-7; 10 bases fit TRBD2. Germline CDR1 and CDR2: SGHAT and FQNNGV. The CDR3 extends over 15 amino acids. After removal of 1 base from V and 6 bases from J, the junction contained 6 bases not matched to a gene. As DNA, the CDR3 is TGTGCCAGCAGCTTAGCGCTAGCGGGAGTTGCCGAGCAGTACTTC. Its protein product is CASSLALAGVAEQYF.

This chain joins TRBV15 and TRBJ2-6, with no clear D. The CDR3 loop spans 13 amino acids. CDR1 LNHNV and CDR2 YYDKDF come from the germline V gene (reference sequence). V gave up 8 bases and J gave up 2 bases, with 7 bases separating them. CDR3 loop: CATFRAGANVLTF. The CDR3 nucleotides read TGTGCCACCTTTAGGGCTGGGGCCAACGTCCTGACTTTC.

At least ten counts were recorded for this clonotype. The V gene is TRBV20-1, the J gene TRBJ1-2, with a possible D match to TRBD1 (6 bases). The V gene's germline CDR1 is DFQATT and CDR2 SNEGSKA (reference sequence). The germline V and J ends were trimmed by 5 bases and 0 bases, with 13 bases remaining between them. CDR3 length: 14 residues. The CDR3 sequence: CSAHRTETNYGYTF. CDR3 bases: TGCAGTGCTCACCGGACAGAGACTAACTATGGCTACACCTTC.

There are many counts of this clonotype. This rearrangement joins TRBV5-1 to TRBJ2-1, with unresolved D. The V gene's germline CDR1 is SGHRS and CDR2 YFSETQ. This CDR3 region has 16 residues. V was trimmed by 2 bases and J by 3 bases, leaving 15 bases between them. CDR3 sequence reads: CASSLRSAAFYNEQFF. The CDR3 nucleotides read TGCGCCAGCAGCTTACGATCCGCCGCCTTCTACAATGAGCAGTTCTTC.

Comment on this clonotype: Germline and junction disagree at one end, which may indicate a read error. The rearrangement links TRBV5-5 to TRBJ2-3; D unresolved. CDR3 size: 15 residues. Germline V gives CDR1 SGHKS, CDR2 YYEKEE (reference sequence). CDR3 DNA: TGTGCCAGCAGCTTGAAAAGGGATGGCGCAGATACGCTGTATTTT. It codes for CASSLKRDGADTLYF.

In this sample, this clonotype turned up many times. The V gene is TRBV29-1, the J gene TRBJ1-2, with D perhaps matching TRBD1 (5 bases). This CDR3 comprises 11 residues. Germline values: CDR1 SQVTM, CDR2 ANQGSEA. The V and J ends lost 6 bases and 8 bases respectively, with 13 bases between them. The chain's CDR3 is CSVRDLLGYTF. The CDR3 bases are TGCAGCGTCCGGGACTTGTTAGGCTACACCTTC.

Many counts were recorded for this clonotype. Germline is not matched at one junction end, which may reflect a read error. This rearrangement joins TRBV4-1 to TRBJ1-5, with 10 bases aligning to TRBD1. Germline assignment: CDR1 MGHRA and CDR2 YSYEKL. CDR3 length: 15 amino acids. CDR3 DNA sequence: TGTGCCAGCAGCCAAGGGACAGGGGGCAATCAGCCCCAGCATTTT. Translating gives CASSQGTGGNQPQHF.

This clonotype appeared many times. The chain uses TRBV5-1 and TRBJ1-2, with D unresolved. Germline CDR1 reads SGHRS; CDR2 reads YFSETQ. CDR3 length equals 14 residues. Trimming removed 0 bases at V and 5 bases at J, with 11 bases between. CDR3 in amino acids: CASSLESTAYGYTF. The CDR3 nucleotides read TGCGCCAGCAGCTTGGAGTCCACAGCGTATGGCTACACCTTC.

This sequence joins TRBV30 and TRBJ2-3; possibly TRBD2 for D (5 bases). The germline V and J ends were trimmed by 2 bases and 3 bases, with 24 bases remaining between them. Germline V gene sequence: CDR1 GTSNPN, CDR2 SVGIG (reference sequence). This CDR3 contains 18 residues. The CDR3 bases are TGTGCCTGGAGTTCCCTACTAATGAGGCCGACGGGGACAGATACGCAGTATTTT. This gives the protein CAWSSLLMRPTGTDTQYF. The whole variable domain, filled in from reference TRBV30 and TRBJ2-3, reads SQTIHQWPATLVQPVGSPLSLECTVEGTSNPNLYWYRQAAGRGLQLLFYSVGIGQISSEVPQNLSASRPQDRQFILSSKKLLLSDSGFYLCAWSSLLMRPTGTDTQYFGPGTRLTVL.

This clonotype was recorded at least ten times. This chain joins TRBV15 and TRBJ2-7, with a weak D call TRBD1 (5 bases). CDR1 LNHNV and CDR2 YYDKDF come from the germline V gene (reference sequence). V lost 0 bases and J lost 1, with 7 bases in between. The CDR3 runs 14 residues. CDR3 region: CATSRERGSYEQYF. The CDR3 nucleotides read TGTGCCACCAGCAGAGAAAGGGGTTCCTACGAGCAGTACTTC.

This clonotype was counted many times. The V and J genes are TRBV5-1 and TRBJ1-2; no clear D gene. The CDR3 runs to 12 residues. Trimming stripped 3 bases from V and 10 bases from J, with 13 bases between. In germline, CDR1 is SGHRS, CDR2 YFSETQ. The CDR3: CASSSIGQTYTF. In DNA form, the CDR3 reads TGCGCCAGCAGCTCGATCGGCCAGACCTACACCTTC.

This clonotype occurred many times. The chain employs TRBV7-9 and TRBJ2-5; D remains ambiguous. CDR3 length: 11 amino acids. V was shortened by 10 bases and J by 2 bases, with 8 bases between the two germline ends. Germline V CDR1 and CDR2: SEHNR, FQNEAQ (reference sequence). The CDR3 bases are TGTGCCACCCCACAACAAGAGACCCAGTACTTC. Translated: CATPQQETQYF.

This clonotype was observed many times. CDR3 region: CASSSRPSRQETQYF. The DNA for the CDR3 is TGCGCCAGCAGCTCGAGGCCTAGTCGCCAAGAGACCCAGTACTTC. V is TRBV5-1 and J is TRBJ2-5; D ambiguous. Trimming removed 3 bases from V and 1 base from J, with 13 bases in between. Germline V lookup: CDR1 SGHRS, CDR2 YFSETQ. The CDR3 sequence is 15 residues long.

This clonotype was found many times. J is TRBJ2-2 and V is TRBV20-1, with 8 nucleotides matching TRBD2. The J segment lost 5 bases and the V segment lost 0 bases, leaving 8 bases of the junction unmatched. The CDR3 extends over 16 amino acids. Germline values: CDR1 DFQATT, CDR2 SNEGSKA (reference sequence). This CDR3 reads CSARDPIAGYTGELFF. CDR3 DNA: TGCAGTGCTAGAGATCCCATAGCGGGGTATACCGGGGAGCTGTTTTTT.

At least ten counts were recorded for this clonotype. The gene calls are TRBV20-1 and TRBJ2-3; the match to TRBD2 covers 12 bases. V gave up 3 bases and J gave up 2 bases; unmatched junction bases: 9. The germline CDR1 and CDR2 sequences are DFQATT and SNEGSKA (reference sequence). There are 17 residues in the CDR3. The CDR3 DNA reads TGCAGTGCTAGGGGGCTAGCGGGAGGGGCCCCCACAGATACGCAGTATTTT. It yields the protein CSARGLAGGAPTDTQYF.

CDR3 residues: CASSYGLIGSSYNEQFF. CDR3 bases: TGTGCCAGCAGTTACGGCCTAATAGGGAGCTCCTACAATGAGCAGTTCTTC. The rearrangement links TRBV6-2 or TRBV6-3 to TRBJ2-1; weak D call: TRBD2 (5 bases). The germline CDR1 and CDR2 sequences are MNHEY and SVGEGT. The CDR3 length is 17 residues. The ends were cut back, 2 bases at V and 0 bases at J, with 14 bases in the middle.

Comments on this clonotype: With a much larger clone just one base away, this may be a read error. The chain links TRBV14 to TRBJ2-5, with D maybe TRBD2 (6 bases). Deletions cut 7 bases from V and 4 bases from J, with 13 bases between. This CDR3 spans 13 amino acids. Germline loops: CDR1 SGHDN, CDR2 FVKESK. CDR3 region: CASNRDLRETQYF. CDR3 nucleotides: TGTGCCAGCAACCGGGACTTAAGAGAGACCCAGTACTTC.

The chain employs TRBV29-1 and TRBJ1-1, with D hard to call. This CDR3 has 11 amino acids. Trimming removed 2 bases from V and 5 bases from J, with 6 bases in between. Per germline, CDR1 SQVTM and CDR2 ANQGSEA. This chain's CDR3 is CSVEWRTEAFF. The CDR3 nucleotides are TGCAGCGTTGAATGGAGAACTGAAGCTTTCTTT.

The chain uses TRBV28 and TRBJ1-5; possibly TRBD1 for D (5 bases). Germline CDR1 is MDHEN and CDR2 is SYDVKM. The CDR3 length is 16 residues. Trimming stripped 2 bases from V and 0 bases from J, with 11 bases between. This chain's CDR3 is CASSLLRGTSNQPQHF. The CDR3 DNA reads TGTGCCAGCAGTTTACTCCGCGGGACTAGCAATCAGCCCCAGCATTTT. Based on the CDR3 plus reference TRBV28 and TRBJ1-5, the full variable domain is DVKVTQSSRYLVKRTGEKVFLECVQDMDHENMFWYRQDPGLGLRLIYFSYDVKMKEKGDIPEGYSVSREKKERFSLILESASTNQTSMYLCASSLLRGTSNQPQHFGDGTRLSIL.